The clone carrying this T cell receptor beta chain was picked up many times. Its antigen is unknown. The data were taken from a study of CD8 T cells in ankylosing spondylitis. Trimming pared 0 bases from V and 0 bases from J, leaving 7 bases between. Per the germline V gene, CDR1 is SGHRS and CDR2 is YFSETQ. The CDR3 is 15 residues long. The study, taken as a whole, reports: Past studies reported some motif variants in reactive arthritis synovial fluid and blood. What seemed typical of ankylosing spondylitis blood was a TCR beta motif built from roughly 8 highly homologous variants. Reports say disease-linked clones showed up significantly more in matched ankylosing spondylitis synovial fluid.

Molecular-barcoded quantitative 5'-RACE produced these TCR beta libraries. TCRdb used MiXCR to reprocess the 5' RACE reads, holding one entry per CDR3 protein. The sample records about 110,000 distinct CDR3 sequences, under 30% being singletons. The clonotype comes from a male donor with ankylosing spondylitis. What was sequenced was synovial fluid, either unsorted or a sorted T cell fraction (not recorded which). The rearrangement uses TRBV5-1 and TRBJ1-3; D uncertain. CDR3 residues: CASSLDTTSGNTIYF. The CDR3, as DNA: TGCGCCAGCAGCTTGGACACCACCTCTGGAAACACCATATATTTT.